The 7 T cell receptor beta chains below come from one sample, sequenced in a study of cytomegalovirus exposure and HLA in healthy donors. PCR involved 60 Vbeta and 13 Jbeta primers. Assay: immunoSEQ multiplex PCR; the TCRdb copy retains only in-frame clones and omits some. The table shows 110,000 to 150,000 clones, with 80% to 85% occurring only once. The specimen sequenced was PBMCs. The source is a male donor in good health and CMV-seropositive.

The V and J genes are TRBV6-4 and TRBJ2-3; 8 positions match TRBD2. This CDR3 contains 15 residues. V was clipped by 4 bases and J by 4 bases; unmatched bases: 7. The germline gives CDR1 MRHNA, CDR2 SNTAGT. Written as DNA, the CDR3 is TGTGCCAGCAGTGCCGAACTAGCGGCCCCAGATACGCAGTATTTT. This encodes CASSAELAAPDTQYF.

This chain connects TRBV9 to TRBJ1-3; D remains ambiguous. Germline V gives CDR1 SGDLS, CDR2 YYNGEE. V was cut by 5 bases and J by 4 bases, with 10 bases left in between. The CDR3 runs 13 residues. CDR3 in DNA: TGTGCCAGCAGGGAGAGTGGGGGAAACACCATATATTTT. Protein product: CASRESGGNTIYF.

This CDR3 reads CASSQAVSTGLDEKLFF. CDR3 coding DNA: TGCGCCAGCAGCCAAGCAGTCTCGACAGGGCTGGATGAAAAACTGTTTTTT. The J gene is TRBJ1-4, the V gene TRBV4-3; TRBD1 matches at 7 bases. The CDR3 is 17 residues long. V lost 1 base, J lost 6 bases, and 11 bases stayed unmatched. From germline, CDR1 is LGHNA and CDR2 YSLEER.

This rearrangement joins TRBV28 to TRBJ2-2; D is undetermined. The CDR3 has 15 amino acids. The germline V gene has CDR1 MDHEN and CDR2 SYDVKM. V lost 4 bases and J lost 0, with 9 bases in between. The CDR3 sequence is CASSSRRPNTGELFF. CDR3 coding DNA: TGTGCCAGCAGTTCGCGGAGACCGAACACCGGGGAGCTGTTTTTT.

V is TRBV27 and J is TRBJ2-5; 9 bases line up with TRBD2. The end of the DNA fits TRBJ2-7 better, so the J call may be wrong. The CDR3 spans 20 residues. The germline V gene encodes CDR1 MNHEY and CDR2 SMNVEV (reference sequence). CDR3 protein: CASPNRAGTPREGLSYEQYF. The CDR3 DNA follows: TGTGCCAGCCCGAACAGGGCAGGGACCCCGCGGGAGGGCCTCTCGTACGAGCAGTACTTC.

This chain connects TRBV5-6 to TRBJ1-2; TRBD1 matches 7 bases. This CDR3 is built from 18 residues. J lost 4 bases, V lost 0 bases, and 15 bases had no gene match. Germline CDR1 and CDR2: SGHDT and YYEEEE. The CDR3 is CASSLASSPGQRAYGYTF. Written as DNA, the CDR3 is TGTGCCAGCAGCTTGGCATCTTCCCCGGGACAGCGGGCCTATGGCTACACCTTC.

The CDR3 bases are TGTGCCAGCAGCTTTCCCCCCACAGGGACAGGAAACACCGGGGAGCTGTTTTTT. Its translation: CASSFPPTGTGNTGELFF. The rearrangement links TRBV7-9 to TRBJ2-2; 8 bases line up with TRBD1. Germline V gene sequence: CDR1 SEHNR, CDR2 FQNEAQ (reference sequence). Trimming at V came to 3 bases and at J to 2 bases, leaving 11 bases not matched to a gene. The CDR3 spans 18 residues.